This TCR beta chain was profiled in a study of graft-versus-host responses after intestinal transplantation. Whole-study context: Recipients were all induced with anti-thymocyte globulin, then given tacrolimus and steroids for two to three years.

Study outcomes and limitations: An association linked early post-transplant HvG declines with peak circulating GvH clone levels.

With regard to this clone: Its cognate antigen is unknown.

Libraries were prepared by immunoSEQ multiplex PCR; TCRdb keeps only in-frame clonotypes and omits some of them. Among some 77,000 clones listed, about 90% were seen once. This TCR came from a human patient who received an intestinal transplant, so some T cells may come from the graft donor. The sample in question was PBMCs, obtained 98 days after intestinal transplantation.

The CDR3 sequence is CSVVKRGPTDTQYF. The CDR3 DNA sequence: TGCAGCGTTGTGAAGCGGGGACCCACAGATACGCAGTATTTT. This chain uses TRBV29-1 with TRBJ2-3, with TRBD2 matching over 7 bases. The V and J ends lost 4 bases and 2 bases, in that order; junction bases with no gene match: 6. Germline CDR1 reads SQVTM; CDR2 reads ANQGSEA. The length of the CDR3 is 14 residues.